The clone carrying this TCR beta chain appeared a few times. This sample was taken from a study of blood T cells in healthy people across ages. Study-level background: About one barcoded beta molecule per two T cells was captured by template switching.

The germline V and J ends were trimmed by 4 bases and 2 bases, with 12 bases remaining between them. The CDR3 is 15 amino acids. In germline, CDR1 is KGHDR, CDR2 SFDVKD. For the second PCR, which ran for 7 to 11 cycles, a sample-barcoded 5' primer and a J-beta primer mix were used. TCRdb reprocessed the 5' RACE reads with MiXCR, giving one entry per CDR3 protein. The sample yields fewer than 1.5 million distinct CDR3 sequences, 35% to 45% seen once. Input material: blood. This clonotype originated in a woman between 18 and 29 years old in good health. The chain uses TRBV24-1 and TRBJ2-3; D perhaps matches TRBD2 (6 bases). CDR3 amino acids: CATSEGGLNTDTQYF. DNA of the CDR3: TGTGCCACCAGTGAGGGAGGACTGAACACAGATACGCAGTATTTT.